Listed below are T cell receptor beta chains from one sample, sequenced in a study of blood T cell repertoires in COVID-19. Data came from immunoSEQ multiplex PCR; TCRdb stores just in-frame clones and leaves some out. The sample consists of 250,000 to 350,000 clones, about four fifths of them appearing once. The sequenced sample consisted of peripheral blood. All receptors come from a person aged 65 to 79 with COVID-19, enrolled during active disease. CDR3s include the opening cysteine and the closing phenylalanine or tryptophan. A D gene is named only where the DNA matches it firmly. Clone size is given for some rows only: seen once, a few or many times, or a class if the clone is expanded.

d_gene	abundance	j_gene	v_gene	CDR3nt	CDR3aa
-	-	TRBJ2-7	TRBV27	TGTGCCAGCAGTTCCCCTAGCCGAACTCTGGCCTACGAGCAGTACTTC	CASSSPSRTLAYEQYF
-	-	TRBJ1-1	TRBV6-5	TGTGCCAGCGGGCCCCTGGGTGAAGCTTTCTTT	CASGPLGEAFF
-	-	TRBJ1-6	TRBV28	TGTGCCAGCAGTCGACAGCCAAAATCCCCCTATAATTCACCCCTCCACTTT	CASSRQPKSPYNSPLHF
TRBD1	-	TRBJ1-1	TRBV4-3	TGCGCCAGCAGCCACCGGACAGGGGGGATGAACACTGAAGCTTTCTTT	CASSHRTGGMNTEAFF
-	-	TRBJ2-7	TRBV7-2	TGTGCCAGCAGCATCCTCTCGGGGGTAAAGGGTTACGAGCAGTACTTC	CASSILSGVKGYEQYF
-	-	TRBJ2-2	TRBV19	TGTGGAAGTTGGGCCCCGAACACCGGGGAGCTGTTTTTT	CGSWAPNTGELFF
-	-	TRBJ2-1	TRBV19	TGTGCCAGTAGTATAGAACGAGGAACTAATGAGCAGTTCTTC	CASSIERGTNEQFF
-	-	TRBJ1-5	TRBV24-1	TGTGCCACCAGTGATTCAGGGGCCCCCAATCAGCCCCAGCATTTT	CATSDSGAPNQPQHF
-	-	TRBJ1-6	TRBV28	TGTGCCAGCAGTACTGGGCCTTCACCCCTCCACTTT	CASSTGPSPLHF
-	once	TRBJ2-3	TRBV4-1	TGCGCCAGCAGCCATCCCTACAGGAACACAGATACGCAGTATTTT	CASSHPYRNTDTQYF
-	-	TRBJ1-5	TRBV7-7	TGTGCCAGCAGCTCAAAAAGCCTGTTAGATCAGCCCCAGCATTTT	CASSSKSLLDQPQHF
-	once	TRBJ2-6	TRBV7-2	TGTGCCAGCAGCTTAATGGGACAGGGACTAGCTGGGGCCAACGTCCTGACTTTC	CASSLMGQGLAGANVLTF
TRBD1	-	TRBJ1-5	TRBV5-5	TGTGCCAGCGGACCGACAGGGTCGAACAATCAGCCCCAGCATTTT	CASGPTGSNNQPQHF
TRBD2	-	TRBJ2-3	TRBV7-6	TGTGCCAGCAGCTTAGACCCTAGCGGGAGGGGGGCAGATACGCAGTATTTT	CASSLDPSGRGADTQYF
TRBD1	-	TRBJ1-5	TRBV19	TGTGCCAGTAGTACCGGGACAGTGAAATATAGCAATCAGCCCCAGCATTTT	CASSTGTVKYSNQPQHF
TRBD2	-	TRBJ2-1	TRBV5-4	TGTGCCAGCAGCGGGGGGACTAGCGGGGGTATTCCAAATGAGCAGTTCTTC	CASSGGTSGGIPNEQFF
-	few	TRBJ2-7	TRBV18	TGTGCCAGCTCATCCACACAGGGCAGCGAGCAGTACTTC	CASSSTQGSEQYF
TRBD1	-	TRBJ2-5	TRBV7-9	TGTGCCAGCAGCTCGAGGGGACAGGGCGGTGTGACCCAGTACTTC	CASSSRGQGGVTQYF
TRBD1	-	TRBJ1-5	TRBV4-1	TGCGCCAGCAGCCAAGAGGACAGGACCCACTATCAGCCCCAGCATTTT	CASSQEDRTHYQPQHF
TRBD1	-	TRBJ2-7	TRBV2	TGTGCCAGCGGGACAGGGGTCTACCTAGGGGAGCAGTACTTC	CASGTGVYLGEQYF
TRBD1	once	TRBJ2-2	TRBV7-2	TGTGCCAGCAGCACCCGCCGGGACAGCAGGACTACCGGGGAGCTGTTTTTT	CASSTRRDSRTTGELFF
-	-	TRBJ1-5	TRBV27	TGTGCCAGCAGTCCCCCAGGAAGGCAGCCCCAGCATTTT	CASSPPGRQPQHF
-	-	TRBJ2-1	TRBV9	TGTGCCAGCAGCGTAGATGCGGGACCAAGCTCCTACAATGAGCAGTTCTTC	CASSVDAGPSSYNEQFF
TRBD2	-	TRBJ2-5	TRBV5-1	TGCGCCAGCAGAATGGACGGCGGGGGGGAGACCCAGTACTTC	CASRMDGGGETQYF
TRBD2	-	TRBJ2-3	TRBV19	TGTGCCAGTAGTATAGCAGCGGGAGGGCGGGGAGATACGCAGTATTTT	CASSIAAGGRGDTQYF
TRBD2	-	TRBJ2-5	TRBV3-1/TRBV3-2	TGTGCCAGCAGCCCTGGACTAGCACCCGAGATACAAGAGACCCAGTACTTC	CASSPGLAPEIQETQYF
-	-	TRBJ1-1	TRBV18	TGTGCCAGCTCACCACCGGTCAGGGCGGAGGCTTTCTTT	CASSPPVRAEAFF
-	-	TRBJ1-5	TRBV19	TGTGCCAGTAGTTTTGCCAGGACAAGCAATCAGCCCCAGCATTTT	CASSFARTSNQPQHF
-	-	TRBJ1-1	TRBV29-1	TGCAGCGTTGGTTCAGGGGTCACTGAAGCTTTCTTT	CSVGSGVTEAFF
-	few	TRBJ1-3	TRBV5-1	TGCGCCAGCAGCTTGGCCGGGATCCAGCTTGGAAACACCATATATTTT	CASSLAGIQLGNTIYF
-	-	TRBJ2-2	TRBV4-3	TGCGCCAGCAGCCAAGTCCACCGACCGGGCACCGGGGAGCTGTTTTTT	CASSQVHRPGTGELFF
-	few	TRBJ2-1	TRBV27	TGTGCCAGCAGTCCATCCCGGGTTTTGCGGGGTCTCAATGAGCAGTTCTTC	CASSPSRVLRGLNEQFF